Shown below are 24 T cell receptor beta chains from a single sample sequenced in a study of graft-versus-host responses after intestinal transplantation. TCRdb's table, derived via immunoSEQ multiplex PCR, lists solely in-frame clones and lacks some. This table holds more than 95,000 clones, 80% to 95% found once. These receptors are not linked to any known antigen. The specimen comprised unstimulated CD8+ T cells sorted from spleen or lymph node cells, sampled before intestinal transplant. These receptors were collected from a human donor who received an intestinal transplant.

The table lists this clone with a few counts. V usage is TRBV5-1 and J usage is TRBJ2-1; 13 bases are shared with TRBD2. The trim removed 0 bases at V and 9 bases at J, leaving 6 bases unmatched. Germline V gives CDR1 SGHRS, CDR2 YFSETQ. This CDR3 is built from 16 residues. Here the CDR3 reads CASSLELAGGQGEQFF. The DNA of the CDR3 is TGCGCCAGCAGCTTGGAACTAGCGGGGGGGCAGGGTGAGCAGTTCTTC.

The CDR3 spells CASSGASDPDTQYF. The CDR3 nucleotides are TGCGCCAGCAGTGGGGCTAGCGACCCAGATACGCAGTATTTT. The chain has TRBV10-1 and TRBJ2-3; D might be TRBD2 (6 bases). V was pared by 4 bases and J by 4 bases, with 12 bases between. This CDR3 is built from 14 residues. In germline, CDR1 is WNHNN, CDR2 SYGVQD (reference sequence).

This chain links TRBV10-1 with TRBJ1-1; D unclear. V was trimmed by 3 bases and J by 3 bases, leaving 8 bases between them. The CDR3 has 13 amino acids. Germline V CDR1 and CDR2: WNHNN, SYGVQD (reference sequence). The CDR3 here is CASSDPHHTEAFF. As DNA, the CDR3 is TGCGCCAGCAGTGACCCACACCACACTGAAGCTTTCTTT.

This chain connects TRBV7-8 to TRBJ2-7; D perhaps matches TRBD2 (6 bases). This CDR3 has 13 residues. V lost 1 base and J lost 2, with 6 bases in between. CDR1 is SGHVS, CDR2 FQNEAQ, per germline. CDR3 sequence reads: CASSLGGTYEQYF. In DNA form, the CDR3 reads TGTGCCAGCAGCTTAGGCGGGACCTACGAGCAGTACTTC.

This chain joins TRBV7-6 and TRBJ2-1; perhaps TRBD2 as D (6 bases). Trimming took 6 bases from V and 5 from J, leaving 14 bases between them. CDR3 length: 14 residues. CDR1 SGHVS and CDR2 FNYEAQ come from the germline V gene. The CDR3 DNA follows: TGTGCCAGCAGGGCCCCCGGGGGACACAATGAGCAGTTCTTC. Translated: CASRAPGGHNEQFF.

This clone showed up just once. The chain recombines TRBV5-1 with TRBJ2-3; 16 bases are a match to TRBD2. Per the germline V gene, CDR1 is SGHRS and CDR2 is YFSETQ. J lost 4 bases, V lost 0 bases, and 11 bases had no gene match. CDR3 length: 20 amino acids. CDR3 coding DNA: TGCGCCAGCAGCTTGGCCAGGGGACTAGCGGGGGGGCTGTTAGCAGATACGCAGTATTTT. This sequence encodes CASSLARGLAGGLLADTQYF.

The chain has TRBV5-4 and TRBJ2-2; tentative D call: TRBD1 (5 bases). The CDR3 has 15 amino acids. Trimming stripped 3 bases from V and 7 bases from J, with 16 bases between. Germline V gene data show CDR1 as SGHNT and CDR2 as YYREEE (reference sequence). CDR3 in amino acids: CASSSPLGVGGELFF. For the CDR3, the DNA is TGTGCCAGCAGCTCCCCCCTAGGGGTTGGCGGGGAGCTGTTTTTT. The full variable domain, its missing parts supplied by reference TRBV5-4 and TRBJ2-2, is ETGVTQSPTHLIKTRGQQVTLRCSSQSGHNTVSWYQQALGQGPQFIFQYYREEENGRGNFPPRFSGLQFPNYSSELNVNALELDDSALYLCASSSPLGVGGELFFGEGSRLTVL.

This clone was picked up one time. This chain uses TRBV27 with TRBJ1-2; a possible D gene is TRBD1 (6 bases). The CDR3 runs to 13 residues. The V and J ends lost 6 bases and 4 bases respectively, with 12 bases between them. Looked up from germline, CDR1 is MNHEY and CDR2 is SMNVEV (reference sequence). The CDR3 is CASSSGQTYGYTF. CDR3 DNA sequence: TGTGCCAGCAGCTCAGGACAGACCTATGGCTACACCTTC.

This clone was seen only a few times. The chain is built from TRBV25-1 and TRBJ1-5, with unresolved D. The V end was cut by 4 bases, the J end by 3 bases, with 16 bases between. CDR1 MGHDK and CDR2 SYGVNS come from the germline V gene. The CDR3 loop spans 16 amino acids. The CDR3 DNA sequence: TGTGCCAGCAGTGGCTCATTCGACACTTCCAATCAGCCCCAGCATTTT. It yields the protein CASSGSFDTSNQPQHF.

The gene calls are TRBV4-2 and TRBJ2-1; D gene uncertain. Trimming cost V 0 bases and J 10 bases, with 4 bases left between them. The CDR3 covers 11 residues. Germline V lookup: CDR1 LGHNA, CDR2 YNFKEQ. DNA of the CDR3: TGTGCCAGCAGCCAAGACAGGGAGCAGTTCTTC. This sequence encodes CASSQDREQFF.

V usage is TRBV4-1 and J usage is TRBJ2-7; D is possibly TRBD2 (6 bases). Germline-derived CDR1 and CDR2 are MGHRA and YSYEKL. The CDR3 covers 13 residues. Trimming removed 1 base from V and 3 bases from J, with 7 bases in between. The CDR3 sequence is CASSQGTNYEQYF. CDR3 DNA: TGCGCCAGCAGCCAAGGGACTAACTACGAGCAGTACTTC.

The rearrangement uses TRBV4-1 and TRBJ2-2; 7 bases fit TRBD1. The V and J ends lost 1 base and 5 bases, in that order; junction bases with no gene match: 7. There are 16 residues in the CDR3. Germline V gene sequence: CDR1 MGHRA, CDR2 YSYEKL. DNA of the CDR3: TGCGCCAGCAGCCAAGTACAGGGCAGGGGGACCGGGGAGCTGTTTTTT. Translating gives CASSQVQGRGTGELFF.

This chain connects TRBV4-2 to TRBJ1-4, with D perhaps TRBD1 (6 bases). The CDR3 is 18 residues long. Germline CDR1 is LGHNA and CDR2 is YNFKEQ. V was clipped by 4 bases and J by 8 bases, with 26 bases between them. CDR3 protein: CASSRTSQSGGFGEKLFF. The CDR3 region has the DNA TGTGCCAGCAGCCGAACCTCGCAGAGCGGGGGCTTTGGGGAAAAACTGTTTTTT.

V gene TRBV2 combines with J gene TRBJ2-7, with D possibly being TRBD1 (5 bases). Germline V gene sequence: CDR1 SNHLY, CDR2 FYNNEI. The length of the CDR3 is 15 residues. Trimming removed 9 bases at V and 4 bases at J, with 22 bases between. The CDR3 sequence is CARSFGKGPIYEQYF. The CDR3 nucleotides are TGTGCCAGGTCCTTTGGGAAGGGGCCCATTTACGAGCAGTACTTC.

The chain is built from TRBV12-5 and TRBJ1-3, with D maybe TRBD1 (6 bases). The CDR3 covers 20 residues. Trimming removed 0 bases at V and 0 bases at J, with 21 bases between. Per germline, CDR1 LGHNT and CDR2 FRNRAP. CDR3 sequence: CASGLVRRGGLTSSGNTIYF. In nucleotides, the CDR3 is TGTGCTAGTGGTTTGGTACGGAGAGGGGGTCTTACGAGCTCTGGAAACACCATATATTTT.

In its sample, this clone was seen once. Other DNA variants within this sample encode the same CDR3. The chain joins TRBV6-5 to TRBJ1-2; tentative D call: TRBD1 (6 bases). The CDR3 extends over 14 amino acids. Looked up from germline, CDR1 is MNHEY and CDR2 is SVGAGI. V lost 0 bases, J lost 2 bases, and 7 bases lay in between. The CDR3 DNA reads as TGTGCCAGCAGTTACTCGCAGGGGAACTATGGCTACACCTTC. Its protein is CASSYSQGNYGYTF.

This clone showed up just once. The chain combines TRBV27 with TRBJ2-6, with unresolved D. Trimming cost V 5 bases and J 0 bases, with 8 bases left between them. Looked up from germline, CDR1 is MNHEY and CDR2 is SMNVEV (reference sequence). The CDR3 runs to 15 residues. The CDR3 region has the DNA TGTGCCAGCAGTCCCCTCTCCTCTGGGGCCAACGTCCTGACTTTC. As protein: CASSPLSSGANVLTF. The variable domain in full, completed from reference TRBV27 and TRBJ2-6, reads EAQVTQNPRYLITVTGKKLTVTCSQNMNHEYMSWYRQDPGLGLRQIYYSMNVEVTDKGDVPEGYKVSRKEKRNFPLILESPSPNQTSLYFCASSPLSSGANVLTFGAGSRLTVL.

The rearrangement links TRBV4-1 to TRBJ2-1; D not resolved. The V end was cut by 3 bases, the J end by 7 bases, with 10 bases between. The CDR3 runs to 13 residues. Germline V gene data show CDR1 as MGHRA and CDR2 as YSYEKL. In nucleotides, the CDR3 is TGCGCCAGCAGCCACCCCCCAGATAATGAGCAGTTCTTC. Amino acids: CASSHPPDNEQFF.

CDR3 amino acids: CATSSGGSSETQYF. The CDR3 nucleotides read TGTGCCACCTCAAGCGGGGGGTCTTCAGAGACCCAGTACTTC. The rearrangement uses TRBV19 and TRBJ2-5; 9 bases fit TRBD2. CDR1 is LNHDA, CDR2 SQIVND, per germline (reference sequence). The CDR3 covers 14 residues. V shed 10 bases, J shed 4 bases, and the junction held 10 bases outside the gene matches.

V and J are TRBV19 and TRBJ1-2; maybe TRBD1 (5 bases). Per germline, CDR1 LNHDA and CDR2 SQIVND (reference sequence). The CDR3 consists of 11 residues. V was cut by 9 bases and J by 8 bases, with 13 bases left in between. CDR3 DNA sequence: TGTGCCAGCTGGACAAGCCACGGCTACACCTTC. Protein: CASWTSHGYTF.

This chain joins TRBV5-5 and TRBJ2-1; 9 nucleotides match TRBD2. Germline trimming cut 3 bases from V and 7 bases from J; bases unmatched to any gene: 8. Germline V gene sequence: CDR1 SGHKS, CDR2 YYEKEE (reference sequence). CDR3 length: 15 residues. The CDR3 here is CASSYQTSGLNEQFF. As DNA, the CDR3 is TGTGCCAGCAGCTATCAGACTAGCGGACTAAATGAGCAGTTCTTC.

The rearrangement links TRBV5-4 to TRBJ2-7, with 7 positions matching TRBD1. V dropped 4 bases and J dropped 3; count of bases not matched to a gene: 7. Per germline, CDR1 SGHNT and CDR2 YYREEE (reference sequence). There are 14 residues in the CDR3. The CDR3 protein is CASSPRDSLYEQYF. DNA of the CDR3: TGTGCCAGCAGCCCCCGGGACAGCCTCTACGAGCAGTACTTC.

The rearrangement uses TRBV11-2 and TRBJ1-2; a possible D gene is TRBD1 (6 bases). CDR3 length: 13 amino acids. V lost 4 bases and J lost 2, with 8 bases in between. Germline CDR1 reads SGHAT; CDR2 reads FQNNGV. The CDR3 DNA follows: TGTGCCAGCAGCTCGACAGGCAACTATGGCTACACCTTC. Translation gives CASSSTGNYGYTF.

The V and J genes are TRBV6-5 and TRBJ2-6; D is uncertain. Germline CDR1 MNHEY, CDR2 SVGAGI. This CDR3 region has 13 residues. V was trimmed by 0 bases and J by 3 bases, leaving 0 bases between them. CDR3 region: CASSYSGANVLTF. In DNA form, the CDR3 reads TGTGCCAGCAGTTACTCTGGGGCCAACGTCCTGACTTTC.